These T cell receptor beta chains were read from a single sample in a study of glioma-infiltrating T cells. TCRdb itself ran the multiplex PCR reads through MiXCR, one entry per CDR3 protein. Here the sample spans about 140,000 distinct CDR3 sequences, more than 35% being singletons. Sequencing was performed on glioma tissue, nonneoplastic brain tissue, or PBMCs (not recorded which). The receptor source for this set is a human donor with low-grade glioma or glioblastoma, undergoing nonglioma brain surgery, or in good health (not recorded which). The conserved cysteine and the conserved F or W are not part of the CDR3 here. Expanded clones get a size class; other rows say once, few or many, or leave the size out.

V gene | clone size | CDR3 protein
TRBV7-2 | . | ASSYWTGTNQPQH
TRBV27 | few | ASSLTSSGYNEQF
TRBV11-2 | . | ASSPGGSEKLF
TRBV4-3 | . | ASSPRPDNEQF
TRBV9 | . | ASSVFLGPRNEQF
TRBV20-1 | few | SARVASFEYQY
TRBV29-1 | . | SVEVENTEAF
TRBV11-2 | . | ASSYRGQSYNSPLH
TRBV4-2 | few | ASSQELNTEAF
TRBV28 | few | ASSLLTGWTEAF
TRBV20-1 | . | SARVRGPGYGEQF
TRBV2 | few | ASSAGRARVETQY
TRBV5-1 | . | ASSLSLNTGELF
TRBV6-6 | . | ASSYSVGLAGGLHTDTQY
TRBV20-1 | . | SARGVAGGLIYNEQF
TRBV7-9 | . | ASSHGTGYNEQF
TRBV6-2/TRBV6-3 | . | ASRGQVPSGANVLT
TRBV20-1 | few | SARSPRVIANYGYT
TRBV6-1 | . | ASSELTASGNNEQF
TRBV6-1 | . | ASSLWSDRSYEQY
TRBV7-2 | . | ASSPESGGGTDTQY
TRBV7-2 | . | ASSLVGGVDTQY
TRBV20-1 | . | SAQGGQGQETQY
TRBV4-2 | few | ASSQASGRDEQF
TRBV10-3 | . | AISGGTGGTEAF
TRBV20-1 | . | GASGGHLTVDTQY
TRBV24-1 | . | ATRRTGYSEAF
TRBV7-9 | few | ASSLVGRSYNEQF